This TCR beta chain was profiled in a study of cytomegalovirus exposure and HLA in healthy donors. About the study: Unique TCRs from HLA-typed donors, 80 million to 100 million of them, were held in an early data release.

Broader study findings: Cytomegalovirus-associated status was assigned to approximately 160 TCR beta chains. Using the classifier, cytomegalovirus status was reportedly diagnosed with high specificity and sensitivity.

The CDR3 sequence is 14 residues long. V lost 4 bases to trimming and J lost 6 bases, with 16 bases between them. Germline V gene data show CDR1 as MNHEY and CDR2 as SMNVEV (reference sequence). Notes on this clone: Its antigen is currently unknown.

In the PCR, 60 Vbeta and 13 Jbeta primers were used. The method was immunoSEQ multiplex PCR; TCRdb's version includes in-frame clones alone and lacks a portion of them. The sample has hundreds of thousands of clones, 60% to 80% seen once; the top ten hold over 1.5%. This TCR was sampled from a male donor in good health and CMV-seronegative. The J gene is TRBJ2-7, the V gene TRBV27; TRBD1 is a possible D gene (6 bases). Sequenced sample: PBMCs. This CDR3 reads CASSSDSYRREQYF. The CDR3 DNA reads TGTGCCAGCAGTTCGGACAGTTACAGACGCGAGCAGTACTTC.